This entry lists 18 T cell receptor beta chains sequenced from one sample in a study of cytomegalovirus exposure and HLA in healthy donors. The PCR ran on 60 Vbeta and 13 Jbeta primers. TCRdb's table, derived via immunoSEQ multiplex PCR, lists solely in-frame clones and lacks some. Altogether tens of thousands of clones are present, 80% to 90% being singletons, with the ten largest covering about 3.5%. The sequenced sample was PBMCs. The receptors derive from a woman aged 18-29 years in good health and CMV-seronegative.

This rearrangement joins TRBV4-1 to TRBJ2-5, with 7 bases matching TRBD2. V gave up 3 bases and J gave up 4 bases; unmatched junction bases: 2. The V gene's germline CDR1 is MGHRA and CDR2 YSYEKL. The CDR3 loop spans 13 amino acids. CDR3 amino acids: CASSHPGGETQYF. CDR3 DNA: TGCGCCAGCAGCCATCCGGGGGGAGAGACCCAGTACTTC.

The chain is built from TRBV19 and TRBJ1-5; maybe TRBD1 (5 bases). This CDR3 region has 15 residues. CDR1 is LNHDA, CDR2 SQIVND, per germline (reference sequence). The V gene lost 3 bases and the J gene lost 3 bases, with 12 bases spanning the gap. The CDR3 DNA follows: TGTGCCAGTAGTATTTATACAGGAGCCAATCAGCCCCAGCATTTT. This encodes CASSIYTGANQPQHF.

The rearrangement uses TRBV28 and TRBJ2-5, with 13 bases that match TRBD2. Germline CDR1 MDHEN, CDR2 SYDVKM. The CDR3 totals 15 residues. V gave up 7 bases and J gave up 10 bases; unmatched junction bases: 12. CDR3 in DNA: TGTGCCAGCACCCTGAGGACTAGCGGGAGCTATATCCAGTACTTC. Translating gives CASTLRTSGSYIQYF.

This clone was seen once. The chain couples TRBV6-6 to TRBJ2-3; tentative D call: TRBD1 (5 bases). The CDR3 spans 16 residues. The V gene's germline CDR1 is MNHNY and CDR2 SVGAGI (reference sequence). V lost 6 bases and J 0 bases, leaving 16 bases between the germline ends. The CDR3 region is CASSRDRHTSTDTQYF. Written as DNA, the CDR3 is TGTGCCAGCAGCCGAGACAGACACACTAGCACAGATACGCAGTATTTT.

Turning to this clone: Relative to the germline gene, one junction end is altered; a read error may explain this. This rearrangement joins TRBV23-1 to TRBJ1-6; TRBD1 matches 9 bases. TRBV23-1 is placed among ORFs of uncertain function. The CDR3 extends over 16 amino acids. The CDR3 sequence: CASSQPPGQGNSPLNF. The CDR3 DNA reads TGCGCCAGCAGTCAACCGCCGGGACAGGGTAATTCACCCCTCAACTTT.

The J gene is TRBJ2-1, the V gene TRBV7-9; no firm D call. In germline, CDR1 is SEHNR, CDR2 FQNEAQ (reference sequence). Between the trimmed V and J ends, which lost 5 bases and 5 bases, there was a span of 19 bases. There are 16 residues in the CDR3. Written as DNA, the CDR3 is TGTGCCAGCAGCACCCCACGCCTTAAGCGAGACAATGAGCAGTTCTTC. It codes for CASSTPRLKRDNEQFF.

V gene TRBV7-2 combines with J gene TRBJ1-2; TRBD1 agrees at 10 bases. V dropped 5 bases and J dropped 4; count of bases not matched to a gene: 4. Germline V gene sequence: CDR1 SGHTA, CDR2 FQGNSA. CDR3 size: 14 residues. The CDR3 DNA follows: TGTGCCAGCAGCCTCGGACAGGGGGGCTATGGCTACACCTTC. Protein sequence: CASSLGQGGYGYTF.

The CDR3 here is CASSPRLAGEETQYF. CDR3 DNA: TGTGCCAGCTCACCCCGACTAGCGGGAGAAGAGACCCAGTACTTC. The chain is built from TRBV18 and TRBJ2-5; the match to TRBD2 covers 12 bases. CDR3 length: 15 amino acids. The germline CDR1 and CDR2 sequences are KGHSH and LQKENI. V lost 3 bases, J lost 3 bases, and 2 bases stayed unmatched.

V gene TRBV7-6 combines with J gene TRBJ2-1, with TRBD1 identical over 7 bases. Germline CDR1 SGHVS, CDR2 FNYEAQ. The ends lost 1 base at V and 10 bases at J; junction bases unmatched: 13. The CDR3 length is 16 residues. CDR3 in DNA: TGTGCCAGCAGCTTAGGGGTATCCGACAGGGTGAGCGAGCAGTTCTTC. This translates into CASSLGVSDRVSEQFF.

The genes are TRBV30 and TRBJ1-3, with D uncertain. CDR1 is GTSNPN, CDR2 SVGIG, per germline (reference sequence). V lost 1 base to trimming and J lost 7 bases, with 20 bases between them. The length of the CDR3 is 16 residues. CDR3 nucleotides: TGTGCCTGGAGTGCCCCCCTGATTACCGCGGAGAACACCATATATTTT. Translation gives CAWSAPLITAENTIYF.

The genes are TRBV7-2 and TRBJ1-2, with TRBD1 matching over 8 bases. J lost 5 bases, V lost 5 bases, and 4 bases had no gene match. Germline assignment: CDR1 SGHTA and CDR2 FQGNSA. The CDR3 consists of 13 residues. In DNA form, the CDR3 reads TGTGCCAGCAGCCCCGGGACAGGTTATGGCTACACCTTC. This codes for CASSPGTGYGYTF. The full variable domain, completed using reference TRBV7-2 and TRBJ1-2, is GAGVSQSPSNKVTEKGKDVELRCDPISGHTALYWYRQSLGQGLEFLIYFQGNSAPDKSGLPSDRFSAERTGGSVSTLTIQRTQQEDSAVYLCASSPGTGYGYTFGSGTRLTVV.

This clone was picked up a small number of times. This CDR3 is CASINGQGAGNTEAFF. In nucleotides, the CDR3 is TGTGCCAGCATAAACGGACAGGGTGCTGGGAACACTGAAGCTTTCTTT. This rearrangement joins TRBV2 to TRBJ1-1; 8 bases align to TRBD1. Per germline, CDR1 SNHLY and CDR2 FYNNEI. V was pared by 7 bases and J by 1 base, with 11 bases of the junction left unmatched. The CDR3 totals 16 residues.

This clone has just one count. CDR3: CASSLRLAGETQYF. The CDR3 bases are TGTGCCAGCAGCTTACGACTAGCGGGGGAGACCCAGTACTTC. The chain has TRBV9 and TRBJ2-5, with 11 positions matching TRBD2. V shed 4 bases, J shed 5 bases, and the junction held 4 bases outside the gene matches. The CDR3 consists of 14 residues. The germline V gene has CDR1 SGDLS and CDR2 YYNGEE. The full variable domain, in which reference TRBV9 and TRBJ2-5 provide the parts outside the CDR3, is DSGVTQTPKHLITATGQRVTLRCSPRSGDLSVYWYQQSLDQGLQFLIQYYNGEERAKGNILERFSAQQFPDLHSELNLSSLELGDSALYFCASSLRLAGETQYFGPGTRLLVL.

The V call is TRBV18, the J call TRBJ1-4; D unclear. The CDR3 has 14 amino acids. The V end lost 11 bases, the J end lost 0 bases, and 13 bases lay between the germline ends. CDR1 and CDR2 from the germline V gene are KGHSH and LQKENI. The CDR3 DNA sequence: TGTGCCGGAAGAGGTCCCCCAACTAATGAAAAACTGTTTTTT. Amino acid sequence: CAGRGPPTNEKLFF. Combining the CDR3 with reference TRBV18 and TRBJ1-4 gives the whole variable domain NAGVMQNPRHLVRRRGQEARLRCSPMKGHSHVYWYRQLPEEGLKFMVYLQKENIIDESGMPKERFSAEFPKEGPSILRIQQVVRGDSAAYFCAGRGPPTNEKLFFGSGTQLSVL.

This chain links TRBV6-1 with TRBJ2-6; D gene ambiguous. Between the trimmed V and J ends, which lost 4 bases and 0 bases, there was a span of 4 bases. In germline, CDR1 is MNHNS, CDR2 SASEGT. This CDR3 spans 14 amino acids. This CDR3 reads CASSAYSGANVLTF. The CDR3 region has the DNA TGTGCCAGCAGTGCTTACTCTGGGGCCAACGTCCTGACTTTC.

The chain carries TRBV4-3 and TRBJ2-1, with 9 bases matching TRBD2. This CDR3 is 17 amino acids long. Germline values: CDR1 LGHNA, CDR2 YSLEER. V shed 1 base, J shed 8 bases, and the junction held 12 bases outside the gene matches. CDR3 coding DNA: TGCGCCAGCAGCCAAGGGGGCGGGGGGGAATTGGTGGATGAGCAGTTCTTC. Translated, it gives CASSQGGGGELVDEQFF.

The V and J genes are TRBV4-3 and TRBJ1-4; TRBD1 matches at 8 bases. This CDR3 is 18 amino acids long. Per germline, CDR1 LGHNA and CDR2 YSLEER. Trimming cost V 3 bases and J 7 bases; bases outside gene matches: 16. The CDR3 nucleotides are TGCGCCAGCAGCCAGCTATTAGGGGCGGGACAGGCTGGTGAAAAACTGTTTTTT. Protein product: CASSQLLGAGQAGEKLFF.

This chain joins TRBV30 and TRBJ1-5; TRBD1 agrees at 7 bases. Per germline, CDR1 GTSNPN and CDR2 SVGIG (reference sequence). Trimming at V came to 5 bases and at J to 5 bases, leaving 6 bases not matched to a gene. The CDR3 has 13 amino acids. The CDR3 nucleotides read TGTGCCTGGGCTGACAGGGAAGATCAGCCCCAGCATTTT. The encoded protein is CAWADREDQPQHF.